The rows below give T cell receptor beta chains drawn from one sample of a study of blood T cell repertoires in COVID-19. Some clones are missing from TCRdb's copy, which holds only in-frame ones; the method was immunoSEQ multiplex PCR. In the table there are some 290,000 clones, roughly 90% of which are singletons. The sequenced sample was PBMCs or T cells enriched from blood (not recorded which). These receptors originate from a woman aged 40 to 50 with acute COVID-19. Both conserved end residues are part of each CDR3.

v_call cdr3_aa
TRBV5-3 CARSYPGLAGAPGQFF
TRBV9 CASSEPNPPYEQYF
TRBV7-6 CASSIRLAGGTGELFF
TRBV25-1 CASSEPGTGKYEQYF
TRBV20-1 CSASPTGGRSQPQHF
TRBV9 CASSPGSSSYEQYF
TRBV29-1 CSVDQGREAQYF
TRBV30 CAWSLDYKYEQYF
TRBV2 CASSEAGTSGWDTQYF
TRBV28 CASSPGDRGRSTEAFF
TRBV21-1 CASSTGTGNYGYTF
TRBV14 CASSPRNRTYEQYF